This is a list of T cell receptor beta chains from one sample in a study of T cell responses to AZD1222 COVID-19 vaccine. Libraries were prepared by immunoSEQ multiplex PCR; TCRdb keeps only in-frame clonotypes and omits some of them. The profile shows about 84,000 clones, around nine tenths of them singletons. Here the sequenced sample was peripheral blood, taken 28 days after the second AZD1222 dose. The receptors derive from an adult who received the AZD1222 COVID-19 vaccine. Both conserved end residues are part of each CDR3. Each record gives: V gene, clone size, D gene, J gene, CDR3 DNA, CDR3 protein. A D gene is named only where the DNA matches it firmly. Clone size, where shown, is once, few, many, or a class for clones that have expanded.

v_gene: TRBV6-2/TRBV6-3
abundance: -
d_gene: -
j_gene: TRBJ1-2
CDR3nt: TGTGCCAGCAGCGATAACCCTCTGAGACGGGGCTACACCTTC
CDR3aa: CASSDNPLRRGYTF

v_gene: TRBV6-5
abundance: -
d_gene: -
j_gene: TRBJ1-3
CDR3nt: TGTGCCAGCAGTTATCTTGGGCAGGGGCCTGGAAACACCATATATTTT
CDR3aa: CASSYLGQGPGNTIYF

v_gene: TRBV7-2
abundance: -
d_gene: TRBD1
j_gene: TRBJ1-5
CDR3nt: TGTGCCAGCAGCTGGACAGGCCGCAATCAGCCCCAGCATTTT
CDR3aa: CASSWTGRNQPQHF

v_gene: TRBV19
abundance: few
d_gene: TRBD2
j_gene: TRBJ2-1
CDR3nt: TGTGCCAGTAGTATCGGCGGGGGGAATCCCTACAATGAGCAGTTCTTC
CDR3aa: CASSIGGGNPYNEQFF

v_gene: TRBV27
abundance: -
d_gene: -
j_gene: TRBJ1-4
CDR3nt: TGTGCCAGCTCGCGACAGATTGCAACTAATGAAAAACTGTTTTTT
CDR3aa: CASSRQIATNEKLFF

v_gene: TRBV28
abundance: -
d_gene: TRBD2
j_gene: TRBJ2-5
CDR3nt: TGTGCCAGCAGTACACAAGCGGGGGTTTTTGAGACCCAGTACTTC
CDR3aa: CASSTQAGVFETQYF

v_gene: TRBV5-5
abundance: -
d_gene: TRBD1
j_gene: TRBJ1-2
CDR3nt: TGTGCCAGCAGCTTCGGGACAGGGGGCGGGTATGGCTACACCTTC
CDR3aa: CASSFGTGGGYGYTF

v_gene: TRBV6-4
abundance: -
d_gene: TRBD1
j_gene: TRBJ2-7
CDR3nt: TGTGCCAGCAGTCGTCGGGACAGGGGTACCTACGAGCAGTACTTC
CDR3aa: CASSRRDRGTYEQYF

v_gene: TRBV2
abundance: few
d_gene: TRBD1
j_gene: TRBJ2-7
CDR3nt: TGTGCCAGCAGGGCCAGGCGGCAGGGGGCTTACGAGCAGTACTTC
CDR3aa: CASRARRQGAYEQYF

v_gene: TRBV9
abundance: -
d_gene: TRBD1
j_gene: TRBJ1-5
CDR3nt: TGTGCCAGCAGCGCAGGGGGGAAGAGCAATCAGCCCCAGCATTTT
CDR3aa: CASSAGGKSNQPQHF

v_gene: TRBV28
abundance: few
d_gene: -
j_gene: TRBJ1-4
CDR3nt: TGTGCCAGCAGTTTAGGGGGGGCGCGGGAAAAACTGTTTTTT
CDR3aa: CASSLGGAREKLFF

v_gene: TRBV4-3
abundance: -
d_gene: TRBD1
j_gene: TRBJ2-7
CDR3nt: TGCGCCAGCAGCCAAGAACCCAGGGGGCGGTCCTACGAGCAGTACTTC
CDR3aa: CASSQEPRGRSYEQYF

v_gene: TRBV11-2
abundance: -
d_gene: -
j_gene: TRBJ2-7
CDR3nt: TGTGCCAGCAGCCCACCGGGGACCTCCTACGAGCAGTACTTC
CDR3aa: CASSPPGTSYEQYF

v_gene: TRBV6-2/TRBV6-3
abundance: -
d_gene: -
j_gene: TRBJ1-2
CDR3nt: TGTGCCAGCAGCGACGAGGGGAGATCGGCTGGGACTAACTATGGCTACACCTTC
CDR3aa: CASSDEGRSAGTNYGYTF

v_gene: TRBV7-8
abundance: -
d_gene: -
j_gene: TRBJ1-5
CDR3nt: TGTGCCAGCAGCTTAGATCTGCAGATTCGGGAGCCCCAGCATTTT
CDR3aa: CASSLDLQIREPQHF

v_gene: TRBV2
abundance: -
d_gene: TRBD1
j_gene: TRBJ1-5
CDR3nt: TGTGCCAGCAAGCCGGGACAGGGGACGCGTCAGCCCCAGCATTTT
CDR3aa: CASKPGQGTRQPQHF

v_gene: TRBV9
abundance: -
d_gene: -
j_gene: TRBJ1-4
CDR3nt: TGTGCCAGCAGCGAGACAGGCGGCAATGAAAAACTGTTTTTT
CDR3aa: CASSETGGNEKLFF

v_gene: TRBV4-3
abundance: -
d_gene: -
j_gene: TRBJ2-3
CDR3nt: TGCGCCAGCAGCCAAGAGAGCCTAACCACAGATACGCAGTATTTT
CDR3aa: CASSQESLTTDTQYF

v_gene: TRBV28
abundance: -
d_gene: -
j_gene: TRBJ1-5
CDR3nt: TGTGCCAGCGGAACCCCTAGGGACGGATATAGCAATCAGCCCCAGCATTTT
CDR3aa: CASGTPRDGYSNQPQHF

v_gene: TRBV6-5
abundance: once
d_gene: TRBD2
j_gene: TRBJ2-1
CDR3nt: TGTGCCAGCAGTTACGCCGGGACTACAAATGAGCAGTTCTTC
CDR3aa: CASSYAGTTNEQFF

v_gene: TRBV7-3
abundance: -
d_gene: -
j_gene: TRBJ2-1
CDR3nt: TGTGCCAGCGGGGGGGCCTGGGATGAGCAGTTCTTC
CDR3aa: CASGGAWDEQFF

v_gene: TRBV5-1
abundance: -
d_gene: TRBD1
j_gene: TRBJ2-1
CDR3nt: TGCGCCAGCAGAAGACAGGGGGCAGACAATGAGCAGTTCTTC
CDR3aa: CASRRQGADNEQFF

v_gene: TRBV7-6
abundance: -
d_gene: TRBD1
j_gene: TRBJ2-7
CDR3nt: TGTGCCAGCAGCTTAGTCAGGGGGCGGATGTACGAGCAGTACTTC
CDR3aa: CASSLVRGRMYEQYF

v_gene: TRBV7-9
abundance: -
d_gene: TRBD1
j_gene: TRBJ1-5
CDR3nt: TGTGCCAGCAGCCAAGGGGACAGGGGGAATAGCAATCAGCCCCAGCATTTT
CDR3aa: CASSQGDRGNSNQPQHF

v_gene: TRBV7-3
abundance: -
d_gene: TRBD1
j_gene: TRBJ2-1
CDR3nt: TGTGCCAGCAGCCTGACCTTCGGACAGGTGAAGTTCTTC
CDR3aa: CASSLTFGQVKFF

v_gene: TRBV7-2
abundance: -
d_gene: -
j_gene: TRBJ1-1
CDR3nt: TGTGCCAGCAGCTTAGAGGGACAAAGGGCTCCTGACACATTT
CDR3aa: CASSLEGQRAPDTF

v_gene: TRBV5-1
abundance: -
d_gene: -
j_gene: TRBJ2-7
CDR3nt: TGCGCCAGCAGCTTGGTCCAAACAGGGATGGGCGAGCAGTACTTC
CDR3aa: CASSLVQTGMGEQYF

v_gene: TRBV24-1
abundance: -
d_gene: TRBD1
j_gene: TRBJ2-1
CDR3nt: TGTGCCACCAGCACGGGACAGGGGAACAATGAGCAGTTCTTC
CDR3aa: CATSTGQGNNEQFF

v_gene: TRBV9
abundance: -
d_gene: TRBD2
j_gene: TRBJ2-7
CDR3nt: TGTGCCAGCAGCGCCGGGACTAGCGGGGGGAGCTCCTACGAGCAGTACTTC
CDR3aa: CASSAGTSGGSSYEQYF

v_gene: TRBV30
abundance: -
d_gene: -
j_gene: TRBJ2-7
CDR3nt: TGTGCCTGGAGTGTACCCCCCTACGAGCAGTACTTC
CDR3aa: CAWSVPPYEQYF

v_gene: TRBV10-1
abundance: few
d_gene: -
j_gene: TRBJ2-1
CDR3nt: TGCGCCAGCAGAGAGTCCAGGAGCTCCTACAATGAGCAGTTCTTC
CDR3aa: CASRESRSSYNEQFF

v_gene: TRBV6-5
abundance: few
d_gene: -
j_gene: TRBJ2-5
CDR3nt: TGTGCCAGCAGTCACCTACTAGGGAGTGGGGAGACCCAGTACTTC
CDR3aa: CASSHLLGSGETQYF

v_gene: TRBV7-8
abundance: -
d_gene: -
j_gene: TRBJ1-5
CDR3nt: TGTGCCAGCAGCTTAGCAGTAGGAGACAGACGATATAGCAATCAGCCCCAGCATTTT
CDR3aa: CASSLAVGDRRYSNQPQHF

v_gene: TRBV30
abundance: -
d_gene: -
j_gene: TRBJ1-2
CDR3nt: TGTGCCTGGAAGGCCCCGGGGAACTATGGCTACACCTTC
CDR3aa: CAWKAPGNYGYTF

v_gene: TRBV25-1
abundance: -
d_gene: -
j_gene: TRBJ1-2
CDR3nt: TGTGCCAGCAGTGAGACAATCTATGGCTACACCTTC
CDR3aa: CASSETIYGYTF

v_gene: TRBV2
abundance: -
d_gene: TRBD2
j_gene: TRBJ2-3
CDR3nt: TGTGCCAGCAACCTAGCGGGACACACAGATACGCAGTATTTT
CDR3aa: CASNLAGHTDTQYF

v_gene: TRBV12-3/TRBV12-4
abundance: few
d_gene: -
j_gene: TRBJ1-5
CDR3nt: TGTGCCAGCAGTTTTAGCAATCAGCCCCAGCATTTT
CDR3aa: CASSFSNQPQHF

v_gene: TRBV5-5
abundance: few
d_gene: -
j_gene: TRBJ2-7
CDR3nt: TGTGCCAGCAGCCGTGTTTTTGCGGACTACGAGCAGTACTTC
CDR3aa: CASSRVFADYEQYF

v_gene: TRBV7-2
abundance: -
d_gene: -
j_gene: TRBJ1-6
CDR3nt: TGTGCCAGCAGTGGCTATAATTCACCCCTCCACTTT
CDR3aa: CASSGYNSPLHF

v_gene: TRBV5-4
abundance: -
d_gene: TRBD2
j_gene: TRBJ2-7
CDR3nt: TGTGCCAGCAGCTCCGGGACTAGCCCGAGTGAGCAGTACTTC
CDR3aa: CASSSGTSPSEQYF

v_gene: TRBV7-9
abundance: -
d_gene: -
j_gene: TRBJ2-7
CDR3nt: TGTGCCAGCAGCTTAGGTCCTTACTACGAGCAGTACTTC
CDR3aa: CASSLGPYYEQYF

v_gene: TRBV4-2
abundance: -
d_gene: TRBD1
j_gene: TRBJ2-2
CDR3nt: TGTGCCAGCAGCCAAGATCCGTCCAGGGGGCAAAGCGGGGAGCTGTTTTTT
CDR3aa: CASSQDPSRGQSGELFF

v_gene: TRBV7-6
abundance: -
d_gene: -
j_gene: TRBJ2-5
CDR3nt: TGTGCCAGCAGCTCCGGGACCGCAGGGACCCAGTACTTC
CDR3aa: CASSSGTAGTQYF

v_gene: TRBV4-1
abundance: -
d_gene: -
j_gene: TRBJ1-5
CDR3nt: TGCGCCAGCAGGCTACACACAGGCCGCAATCAGCCCCAGCATTTT
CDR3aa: CASRLHTGRNQPQHF

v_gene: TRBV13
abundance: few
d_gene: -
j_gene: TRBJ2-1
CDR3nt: TGTGCCAGCAGCAGGTGGACGGAGTACAATGAGCAGTTCTTC
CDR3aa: CASSRWTEYNEQFF

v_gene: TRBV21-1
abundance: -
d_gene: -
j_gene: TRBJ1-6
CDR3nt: TGTGCCAGCAGCAACTGCCCGTCTACACCCCTCCACTTT
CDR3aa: CASSNCPSTPLHF

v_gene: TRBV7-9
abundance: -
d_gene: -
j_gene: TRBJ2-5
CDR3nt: TGTGCCAGCAGCTTACCCAGGGGCTGGTACTTC
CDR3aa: CASSLPRGWYF

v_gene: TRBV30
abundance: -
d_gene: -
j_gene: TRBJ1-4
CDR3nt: TGTGCCTGGGAGACTTGGGAGCGAAAACTGTTTTTT
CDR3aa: CAWETWERKLFF

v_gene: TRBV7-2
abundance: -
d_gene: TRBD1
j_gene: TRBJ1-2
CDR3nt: TGTGCCAGCAGTCCAAATCCGGGACAGGGGGCGTCGGGCTACACCTTC
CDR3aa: CASSPNPGQGASGYTF

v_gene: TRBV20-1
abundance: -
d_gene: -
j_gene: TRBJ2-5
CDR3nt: TGCAGTGCCAGAGTTGGGACCCAGTACTTC
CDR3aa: CSARVGTQYF

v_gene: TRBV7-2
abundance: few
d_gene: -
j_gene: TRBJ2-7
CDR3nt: TGTGCCAGCAGCTTAGGGACTCAAACCTACGAGCAGTACTTC
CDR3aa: CASSLGTQTYEQYF

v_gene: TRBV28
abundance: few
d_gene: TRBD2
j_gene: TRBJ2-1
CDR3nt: TGTGCCAGCAGTAGCTCTAGCGGGGGGGTTGGGAATGAGCAGTTCTTC
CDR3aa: CASSSSSGGVGNEQFF